Here is one TCR beta chain with its context. As a fraction of the sample, this clone is medium-sized (0.01 to 0.1%). Its antigen remains unidentified. Base qualities are not recorded, but no much larger clone differs from it by a single base. The source of the sample is a study of persistence of HIV-infected CD4 T cells (dated by TCRdb to about 2020). With respect to the entire study: Suppressive ART had been received by participants for a median of about eight years. Cross-participant TCR cluster analysis included under ten participants for CMV and over five participants for Gag. Proviral sequencing was used to assess clonality among infected cells, whereas TCRbeta sequencing gauged the clonality of all cells within each sorted population. Peripheral blood samples of up to about 180 mL were taken at multiple time points, with the exception of two participants who underwent leukapheresis at a single time point. CMV- and HIV-1 Gag-responding CD4+ T cells were isolated from ART-treated individuals so that antigen-driven clonal expansion of HIV-1-infected cells could be examined.

Study-level results and caveats: Bulk TCR analyses could not be limited to the rare CMV-responding cells that actually contained HIV-1 proviruses. Antigen-responding cells were enriched for expanded CDR3beta sequences that were degenerate, which suggests that CD4+ responses to CMV and Gag underwent convergent selection. Only a small number of individuals took part in the study, and the range of antigens tested was limited. TCRbeta richness in CMV- and Gag-responding cells was significantly lower than in anti-CD3/anti-CD28-responding cells; CMV-responding cells had higher oligoclonality than CD3/CD28-stimulated and Gag-responding cells. Within the same sorted populations, TCR oligoclonality correlated with proviral oligoclonality.

CDR1 and CDR2, per the germline V gene (reference sequence), are LNHDA and SQIVND. Trimming accounts for 6 bases at V and 0 bases at J, while the number of junction bases matched to no gene is 8. The CDR3 covers 15 residues, taking in both the cysteine and the phenylalanine. Only the CDR3 DNA stays, 45 bases, in frame from base 1. The meaning of the sample's treatment or condition label: suppressive antiretroviral therapy. A pool of overlapping HIV-1 Gag 15-mer peptides was used at 1 ug per peptide per mL for cell stimulation. Responding CD4+ T cells were sorted on the basis of upregulation of both CD40 ligand and CD69. HIV-1-infected adults in whom suppressive ART had been started during chronic infection were enrolled as participants. For at least 4 years, the participants' plasma HIV-1 RNA had been undetectable, below 50 copies/mL. To be included, participants needed a CD4+ T cell count above 400 cells/uL and a positive CMV serology. Before stimulation, PBMCs were isolated using density centrifugation and depleted of CD8+ T cells. CD8-depleted PBMCs were stimulated for approximately 19 hours with anti-CD28/CD49d costimulation, CD40-blocking antibody and enfuvirtide to prevent new infections. Cell sorting was performed on a Beckman Coulter MoFlo Legacy or XDP sorter, and dead cells were excluded with propidium iodide. Genomic DNA was extracted with the QIAamp DNA Mini Kit for samples above one million cells, otherwise with the Quick-DNA Microprep Kit.

TCRbeta repertoires were sequenced from genomic DNA with the immunoSEQ hsTCRB assay version 4 in survey mode. For TCRbeta sequencing, genomic DNA was diluted to about 9.5 ng/uL, and up to 1 ug was used per sample. From the authors' description of their analysis: TCRbeta data analysis was done in ImmunoSeq Analyzer 3.0, and diversity was calculated on productive nucleotide rearrangements. The improved Chao index was used to estimate lower-bound TCR diversity, and the Gini coefficient was used to estimate clonality using the Immunarch R package. When different nucleotide rearrangements encoded the same CDR3beta amino acid sequence, each rearrangement was treated as a distinct clonotype. Differential abundance analysis identified TCRbeta sequences significantly enriched in antigen-responding cells relative to anti-CD3/anti-CD28-activated cells. Using predicted peptide-MHC specificity as the basis, GLIPH2 grouped TCRs into clusters, both for each participant individually and for the merged data sets that combined participants. TCRdb took this table from immuneACCESS and kept in-frame rearrangements with V and J called. Such tables lack part of the clones; where checked against another copy, unresolved V genes explain under half of the gap, and the rest is unexplained. V and J calls and clone size follow that table, whereas D and trimming were derived from the DNA. This sample lists 25,000 to 35,000 clones; roughly 70% were detected once. 1.4% of the sample is in the top ten clones.

The rearranged segments are TRBV19 and TRBJ2-7, and 7 junctional nucleotides match TRBD1. The sequencing used CD4+ T cells sorted from PBMCs after roughly 18-hour stimulation, collected from a patient who received antiretroviral therapy. Taken with the paper, the label for cell subset or site translates to: CD40L+CD69+ CD4 T cells responding to HIV-1 Gag peptides. The receptor comes from an adult man with HIV who was CMV-seropositive. The nucleotides read TGTGCCAGTAGGGAAGGGGGCGCTAACTCCTACGAGCAGTACTTC. Its amino acids are CASREGGANSYEQYF.